This is a list of T cell receptor beta chains from one sample in a study of identical twins. TCRdb reprocessed the 5' RACE reads via MiXCR and lists one record per CDR3 protein. The sample gives some 1,600,000 distinct CDR3 sequences, about 32% of which show up once; more than 0.25% is in the top ten. The sequenced sample consisted of cord blood. The source of these receptors is a newborn girl in good health. CDR3s include the opening cysteine and the closing phenylalanine or tryptophan. D genes are given only for firm matches. Rows may omit the clone size; those that give it use once, few, many or a size class.

CASSSRGTGRQETQYF TGTGCCAGCAGCTCACGGGGGACAGGCAGGCAAGAGACCCAGTACTTC TRBJ2-5 TRBV7-9 few TRBD1
CASSQLLAGGPLYNEQYF TGCGCCAGCAGCCAACTACTGGCGGGGGGGCCCCTTTACAATGAGCAGTACTTC TRBJ2-5 TRBV4-1 - TRBD2
CASNPGHGGGYTF TGTGCCAGCAATCCTGGACACGGAGGTGGCTACACCTTC TRBJ1-2 TRBV12-3/TRBV12-4 once -
CASSEQIRGGAEAFF TGTGCCAGCAGTGAACAAATTAGGGGGGGCGCTGAAGCTTTCTTT TRBJ1-1 TRBV25-1 - -
CASSHQGQGSYGYTF TGTGCCAGCAGCCACCAAGGACAGGGGTCCTATGGCTACACCTTC TRBJ1-2 TRBV3-1 - TRBD1
CASSLVGRGDHGYTF TGCGCCAGCAGCTTGGTTGGCAGGGGGGATCATGGCTACACCTTC TRBJ1-2 TRBV5-1 - TRBD1
CASSPWTEGSNQPQHF TGTGCCAGTAGTCCCTGGACCGAGGGGAGCAATCAGCCCCAGCATTTT TRBJ1-5 TRBV19 - -
CASRGQGTNYGYTF TGTGCCAGCAGGGGACAGGGGACGAACTATGGCTACACCTTC TRBJ1-2 TRBV6-1 - TRBD1
CASSLERTGRNEQFF TGTGCCAGCAGTTTGGAGAGGACAGGGCGGAATGAGCAGTTCTTC TRBJ2-1 TRBV12-3/TRBV12-4 many TRBD1
CASSSTVGVEKLFF TGCGCCAGCAGCTCTACCGTGGGCGTTGAAAAACTGTTTTTT TRBJ1-4 TRBV5-1 - -
CASSLEDGLNEQYF TGCGCCAGCAGCTTGGAGGACGGCCTCAACGAGCAGTACTTC TRBJ2-7 TRBV5-1 - -
CASSQGLADSGANVLTF TGTGCCAGCAGCCAGGGACTAGCGGACTCTGGGGCCAACGTCCTGACTTTC TRBJ2-6 TRBV4-2 - TRBD2
CASGLKIGGQPYEQFF TGTGCTAGTGGTTTGAAAATAGGGGGGCAACCCTATGAGCAGTTCTTC TRBJ2-1 TRBV12-5 - -
CSARRVAGPTSGTDTQYF TGCAGTGCTAGAAGAGTCGCGGGACCTACCTCTGGCACAGATACGCAGTATTTT TRBJ2-3 TRBV20-1 - -
CASHYRDKTDTQYF TGTGCCAGCCACTACCGGGACAAGACAGATACGCAGTATTTT TRBJ2-3 TRBV6-1 - -
CSARLAGLLYNEQFF TGCAGTGCTCGACTAGCGGGACTACTCTACAATGAGCAGTTCTTC TRBJ2-1 TRBV20-1 few TRBD2
CSAIIGGGTDTQYF TGCAGTGCTATTATTGGTGGGGGCACAGATACGCAGTATTTT TRBJ2-3 TRBV20-1 few -
CASSLRDSRNEKLFF TGCGCCAGCAGCTTGCGGGACAGCCGGAATGAAAAACTGTTTTTT TRBJ1-4 TRBV5-1 - TRBD1
CASSQERAGVQETQYF TGTGCCAGCAGCCAGGAAAGGGCGGGAGTTCAAGAGACCCAGTACTTC TRBJ2-5 TRBV7-2 - TRBD2
CSATGTTREQYF TGCAGTGCTACCGGGACAACAAGGGAGCAGTACTTC TRBJ2-7 TRBV20-1 - -
CATSRKTGIQYF TGTGCCACCAGCAGAAAAACGGGCATTCAGTACTTC TRBJ2-4 TRBV15 many -
CASSESGGSQYF TGTGCCAGCAGTGAAAGCGGGGGGTCGCAGTATTTT TRBJ2-3 TRBV2 - TRBD2
CASRDPFSGISYNEQFF TGTGCCAGCAGGGACCCATTTAGCGGGATCTCCTACAATGAGCAGTTCTTC TRBJ2-1 TRBV6-2/TRBV6-3 - TRBD2
CASSLQVYNEQFF TGTGCCAGCAGTTTACAGGTGTACAATGAGCAGTTCTTC TRBJ2-1 TRBV27 many -
CASSLGYSYNSPLHF TGTGCCAGCAGCTTAGGGTACAGCTATAATTCACCCCTCCACTTT TRBJ1-6 TRBV7-9 - -
CASSLSASGSTDTQYF TGTGCCAGCAGTTTATCCGCTAGCGGTAGCACAGATACGCAGTATTTT TRBJ2-3 TRBV28 many TRBD2
CSARLLALNNEQFF TGCAGTGCTAGATTACTAGCGTTAAACAATGAGCAGTTCTTC TRBJ2-1 TRBV20-1 - TRBD2
CASRPLDGQGPTNEKLFF TGTGCCAGCAGGCCACTCGACGGACAGGGACCAACTAATGAAAAACTGTTTTTT TRBJ1-4 TRBV6-1 few TRBD1
CASSPPTTGTYNEQYF TGTGCCAGCTCACCACCAACGACAGGGACCTACAATGAGCAGTACTTC TRBJ2-7 TRBV18 once TRBD1
CASRVGYTQYF TGTGCCAGCCGTGTCGGGTATACGCAGTATTTT TRBJ2-3 TRBV28 few -
CASSLTIDRSAGGYTF TGTGCCAGCTCCCTCACAATAGACAGGTCCGCGGGAGGCTACACCTTC TRBJ1-2 TRBV18 - -
CASSQSTRLGSTDTQYF TGCGCCAGCAGCCAATCGACTAGGTTGGGGAGCACAGATACGCAGTATTTT TRBJ2-3 TRBV4-1 few -
CATSDWPGVTDTQYF TGTGCCACCAGTGATTGGCCGGGCGTCACAGATACGCAGTATTTT TRBJ2-3 TRBV24-1 - -
CASSSGTVRYNEQYF TGTGCCAGCAGTTCCGGGACAGTGCGCTACAATGAGCAGTACTTC TRBJ2-7 TRBV6-1 - TRBD1
CASSIGQFPSYGYTF TGCGCCAGCAGCATAGGACAGTTCCCTAGCTATGGCTACACCTTC TRBJ1-2 TRBV5-1 - -
CASSDPGLLNEQFF TGTGCCAGCAGTGACCCGGGACTACTCAATGAGCAGTTCTTC TRBJ2-1 TRBV6-4 few TRBD2
CVSSRRDSNEQFF TGTGTCAGCAGCCGCCGGGACAGCAATGAGCAGTTCTTC TRBJ2-1 TRBV3-1 - TRBD1
CASSYRRAAYQETQYF TGTGCCAGCAGTTACCGACGTGCGGCGTACCAAGAGACCCAGTACTTC TRBJ2-5 TRBV6-2/TRBV6-3 once -
CSANLAGVPHNEQFF TGCAGTGCTAACCTAGCGGGAGTTCCCCACAATGAGCAGTTCTTC TRBJ2-1 TRBV20-1 - TRBD2
CASRGNEQFF TGTGCCAGCAGGGGCAATGAGCAGTTCTTC TRBJ2-1 TRBV12-3/TRBV12-4 many -
CASILSGGGTDTQYF TGTGCCAGCATCCTTAGCGGGGGGGGCACAGATACGCAGTATTTT TRBJ2-3 TRBV7-2 - TRBD2
CASSNTGNQPQHF TGTGCCAGCAGTAATACAGGGAATCAGCCCCAGCATTTT TRBJ1-5 TRBV25-1 few -
CASSQDTDSKNIQYF TGTGCCAGCAGCCAAGATACAGACAGCAAAAACATTCAGTACTTC TRBJ2-4 TRBV14 few -
CASSQDQRGSEFF TGTGCCAGCAGCCAAGACCAGCGGGGTTCAGAGTTCTTC TRBJ2-1 TRBV3-1 once TRBD2
CASSPHGGRAKNIQYF TGTGCCAGCAGCCCCCACGGGGGAAGAGCCAAAAACATTCAGTACTTC TRBJ2-4 TRBV7-2 few -
CSVILAVNYGYTF TGCAGCGTTATATTGGCAGTTAACTATGGCTACACCTTC TRBJ1-2 TRBV29-1 few -
CATSRDLGTTLHEQYF TGTGCCACCAGCAGAGATCTGGGGACTACTCTCCACGAGCAGTACTTC TRBJ2-7 TRBV15 many TRBD2
CASSSRPQGDNEQFF TGTGCCAGCAGTTCCAGGCCCCAGGGAGACAATGAGCAGTTCTTC TRBJ2-1 TRBV12-3/TRBV12-4 - -
CSTIGTSGSEQFF TGCAGTACAATAGGGACTAGCGGGAGTGAGCAGTTCTTC TRBJ2-1 TRBV20-1 - TRBD2
CASSLARLAGNNERFF TGTGCCAGCAGTTTAGCCCGACTAGCGGGGAACAATGAGCGGTTCTTC TRBJ2-1 TRBV12-3/TRBV12-4 - TRBD2
CSAPSGRRRNEQFF TGCAGTGCTCCAAGCGGGAGGAGACGGAATGAGCAGTTCTTC TRBJ2-1 TRBV20-1 - TRBD2
CASSDREFNYGYTF TGTGCCAGCAGCGACAGGGAATTTAACTATGGCTACACCTTC TRBJ1-2 TRBV2 few TRBD1
CSARDNRLAYEQYF TGCAGTGCTAGAGATAATCGGCTAGCCTACGAGCAGTACTTC TRBJ2-7 TRBV20-1 many -